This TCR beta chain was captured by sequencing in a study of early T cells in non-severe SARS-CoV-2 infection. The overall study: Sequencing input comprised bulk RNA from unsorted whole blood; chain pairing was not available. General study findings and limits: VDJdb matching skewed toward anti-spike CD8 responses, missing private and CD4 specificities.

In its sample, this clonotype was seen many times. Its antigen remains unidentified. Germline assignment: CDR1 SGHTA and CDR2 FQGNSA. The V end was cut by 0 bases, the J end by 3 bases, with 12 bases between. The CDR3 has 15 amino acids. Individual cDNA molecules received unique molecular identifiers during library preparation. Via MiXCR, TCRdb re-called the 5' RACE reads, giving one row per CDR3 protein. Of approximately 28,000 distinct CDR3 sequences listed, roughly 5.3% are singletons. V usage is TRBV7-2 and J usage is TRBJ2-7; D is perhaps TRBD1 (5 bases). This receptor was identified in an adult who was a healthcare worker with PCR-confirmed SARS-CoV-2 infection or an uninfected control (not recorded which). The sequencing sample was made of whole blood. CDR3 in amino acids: CASSLADTRGYEQYF. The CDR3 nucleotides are TGTGCCAGCAGCTTAGCGGACACAAGGGGCTACGAGCAGTACTTC.